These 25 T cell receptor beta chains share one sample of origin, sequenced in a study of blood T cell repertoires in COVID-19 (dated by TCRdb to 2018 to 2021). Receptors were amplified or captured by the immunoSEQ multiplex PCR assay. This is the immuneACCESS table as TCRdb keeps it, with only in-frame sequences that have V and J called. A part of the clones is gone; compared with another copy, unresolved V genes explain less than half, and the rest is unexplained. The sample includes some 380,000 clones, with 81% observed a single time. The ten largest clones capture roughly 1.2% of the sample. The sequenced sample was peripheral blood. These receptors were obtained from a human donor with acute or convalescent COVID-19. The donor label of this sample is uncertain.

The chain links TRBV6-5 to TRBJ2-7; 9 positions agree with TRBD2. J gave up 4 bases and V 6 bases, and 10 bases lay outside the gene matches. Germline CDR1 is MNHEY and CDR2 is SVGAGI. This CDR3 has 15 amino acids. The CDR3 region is CASSRYSGSRYEQYF. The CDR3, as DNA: TGTGCCAGCAGCCGATATAGCGGGAGCCGATACGAGCAGTACTTC.

The CDR3 loop is CSAIDQGSNQPQHF. The CDR3 DNA is TGCAGTGCTATTGACCAGGGAAGCAATCAGCCCCAGCATTTT. The V and J genes are TRBV20-1 and TRBJ1-5; possible D gene TRBD1, 5 bases. The CDR3 consists of 14 residues. CDR1 is DFQATT, CDR2 SNEGSKA, per germline (reference sequence). Trimming took 4 bases from V and 1 from J, leaving 11 bases between them.

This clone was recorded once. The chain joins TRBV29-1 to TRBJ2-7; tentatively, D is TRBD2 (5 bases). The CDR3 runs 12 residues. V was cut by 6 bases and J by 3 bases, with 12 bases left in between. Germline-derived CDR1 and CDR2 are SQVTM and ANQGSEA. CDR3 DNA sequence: TGCAGCGTGAGCGCCGAGGGCTACGAGCAGTACTTC. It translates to CSVSAEGYEQYF.

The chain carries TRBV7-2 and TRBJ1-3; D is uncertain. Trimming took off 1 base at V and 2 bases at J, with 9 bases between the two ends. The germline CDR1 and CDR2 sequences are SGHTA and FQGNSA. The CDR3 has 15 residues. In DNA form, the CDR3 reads TGTGCCAGCAGCTTAGTGCACAGACCTGGAAACACCATATATTTT. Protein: CASSLVHRPGNTIYF. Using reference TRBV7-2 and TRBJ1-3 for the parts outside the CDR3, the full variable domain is GAGVSQSPSNKVTEKGKDVELRCDPISGHTALYWYRQSLGQGLEFLIYFQGNSAPDKSGLPSDRFSAERTGGSVSTLTIQRTQQEDSAVYLCASSLVHRPGNTIYFGEGSWLTVV.

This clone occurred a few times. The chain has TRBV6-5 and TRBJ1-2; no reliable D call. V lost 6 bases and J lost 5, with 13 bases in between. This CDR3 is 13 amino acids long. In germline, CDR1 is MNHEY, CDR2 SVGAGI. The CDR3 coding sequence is TGTGCCAGCAGCGAGACCACAGAATATGGCTACACCTTC. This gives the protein CASSETTEYGYTF.

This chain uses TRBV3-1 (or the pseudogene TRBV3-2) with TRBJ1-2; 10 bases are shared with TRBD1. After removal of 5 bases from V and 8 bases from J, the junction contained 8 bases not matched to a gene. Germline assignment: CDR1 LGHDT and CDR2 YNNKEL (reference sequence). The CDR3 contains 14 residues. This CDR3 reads CASSARDRGDGYTF. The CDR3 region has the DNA TGTGCCAGCAGCGCACGGGACAGGGGTGACGGCTACACCTTC.

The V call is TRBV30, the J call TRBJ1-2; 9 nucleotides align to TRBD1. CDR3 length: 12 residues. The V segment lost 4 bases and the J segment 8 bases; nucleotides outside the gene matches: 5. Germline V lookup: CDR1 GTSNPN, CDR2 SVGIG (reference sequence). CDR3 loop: CAWTTGGQGYTF. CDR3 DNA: TGTGCCTGGACGACAGGGGGTCAGGGCTACACCTTC.

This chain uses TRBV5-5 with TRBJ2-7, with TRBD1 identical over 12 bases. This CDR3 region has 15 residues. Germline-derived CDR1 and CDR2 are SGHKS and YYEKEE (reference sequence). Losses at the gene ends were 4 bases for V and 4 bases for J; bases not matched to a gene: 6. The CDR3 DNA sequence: TGTGCCAGCAGCATAACGGGACAGGGGGCTTACGAGCAGTACTTC. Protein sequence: CASSITGQGAYEQYF.

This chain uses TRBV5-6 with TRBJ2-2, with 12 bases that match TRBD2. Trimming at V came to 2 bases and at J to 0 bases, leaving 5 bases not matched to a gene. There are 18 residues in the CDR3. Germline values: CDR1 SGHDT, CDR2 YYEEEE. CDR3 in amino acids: CASSFWLAGGSNTGELFF. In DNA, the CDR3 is TGTGCCAGCAGCTTTTGGCTAGCGGGAGGGTCGAACACCGGGGAGCTGTTTTTT.

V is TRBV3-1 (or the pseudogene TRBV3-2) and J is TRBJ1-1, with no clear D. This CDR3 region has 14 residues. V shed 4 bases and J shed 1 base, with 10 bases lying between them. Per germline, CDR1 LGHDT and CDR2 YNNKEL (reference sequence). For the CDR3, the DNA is TGTGCCAGCAGCCCGCCGGGAGGGAACACTGAAGCTTTCTTT. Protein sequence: CASSPPGGNTEAFF.

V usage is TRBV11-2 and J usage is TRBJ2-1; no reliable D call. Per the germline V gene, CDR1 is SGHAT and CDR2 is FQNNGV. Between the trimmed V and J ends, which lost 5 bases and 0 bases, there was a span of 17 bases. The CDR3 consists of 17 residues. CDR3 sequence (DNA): TGTGCCAGCAGCCCCCCTGTGGCAGTTATCTCCTACAATGAGCAGTTCTTC. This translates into CASSPPVAVISYNEQFF.

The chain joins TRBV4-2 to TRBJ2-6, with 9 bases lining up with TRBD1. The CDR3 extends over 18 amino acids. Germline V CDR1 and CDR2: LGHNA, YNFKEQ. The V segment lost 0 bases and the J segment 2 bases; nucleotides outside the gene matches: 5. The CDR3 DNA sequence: TGTGCCAGCAGCCAAGATGGGACAGGGTCTCCTGGGGCCAACGTCCTGACTTTC. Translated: CASSQDGTGSPGANVLTF.

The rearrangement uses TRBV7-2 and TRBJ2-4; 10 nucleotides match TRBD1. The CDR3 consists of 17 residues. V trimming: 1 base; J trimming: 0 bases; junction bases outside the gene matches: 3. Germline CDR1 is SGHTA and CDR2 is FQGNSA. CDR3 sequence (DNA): TGTGCCAGCAGCTTAGGGACAGGGGGGCTAGCCAAAAACATTCAGTACTTC. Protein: CASSLGTGGLAKNIQYF.

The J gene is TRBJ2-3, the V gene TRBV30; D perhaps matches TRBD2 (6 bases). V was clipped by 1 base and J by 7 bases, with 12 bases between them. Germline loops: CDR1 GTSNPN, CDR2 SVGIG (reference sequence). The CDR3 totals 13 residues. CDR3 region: CAWSAGRPNTQYF. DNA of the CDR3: TGTGCCTGGAGTGCCGGGAGACCTAATACGCAGTATTTT.

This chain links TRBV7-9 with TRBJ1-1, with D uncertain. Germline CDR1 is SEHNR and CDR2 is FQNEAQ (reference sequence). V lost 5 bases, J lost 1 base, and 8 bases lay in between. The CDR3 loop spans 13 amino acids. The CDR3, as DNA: TGTGCCAGCAGCCAATACAAGAACACTGAAGCTTTCTTT. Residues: CASSQYKNTEAFF.

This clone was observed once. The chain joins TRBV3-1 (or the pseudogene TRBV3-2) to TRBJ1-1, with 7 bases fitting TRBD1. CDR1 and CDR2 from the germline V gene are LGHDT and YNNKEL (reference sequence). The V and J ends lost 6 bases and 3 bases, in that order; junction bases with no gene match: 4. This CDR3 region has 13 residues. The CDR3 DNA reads TGTGCCAGCAGTCGCAGGGGGGACACTGAAGCTTTCTTT. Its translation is CASSRRGDTEAFF.

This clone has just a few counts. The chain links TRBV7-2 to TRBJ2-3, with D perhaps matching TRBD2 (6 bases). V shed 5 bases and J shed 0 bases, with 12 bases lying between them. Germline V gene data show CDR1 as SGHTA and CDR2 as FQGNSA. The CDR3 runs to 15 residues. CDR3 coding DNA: TGTGCCAGCAGCCCGGTAGCGGCTAGCACAGATACGCAGTATTTT. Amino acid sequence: CASSPVAASTDTQYF.

The CDR3 bases are TGTGCCAGCAGCAGCCGGGACAATAACTATGGCTACACCTTC. This encodes CASSSRDNNYGYTF. The chain couples TRBV21-1 to TRBJ1-2; the table gives TRBD1 as D, unverified against the DNA. TRBV21-1 is termed a pseudogene. CDR3 length: 14 amino acids.

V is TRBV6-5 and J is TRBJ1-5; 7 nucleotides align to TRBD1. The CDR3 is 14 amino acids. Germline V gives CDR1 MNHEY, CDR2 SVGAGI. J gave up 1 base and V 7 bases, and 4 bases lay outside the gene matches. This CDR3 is CASNVGQSNQPQHF. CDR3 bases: TGTGCCAGCAACGTGGGACAGAGCAATCAGCCCCAGCATTTT.

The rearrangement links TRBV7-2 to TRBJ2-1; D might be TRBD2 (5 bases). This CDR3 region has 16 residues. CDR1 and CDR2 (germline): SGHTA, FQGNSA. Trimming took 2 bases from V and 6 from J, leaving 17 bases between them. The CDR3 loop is CASSLTVVGVRNEQFF. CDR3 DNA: TGTGCCAGCAGCTTAACAGTAGTGGGAGTGCGCAATGAGCAGTTCTTC. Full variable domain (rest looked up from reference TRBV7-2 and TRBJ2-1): GAGVSQSPSNKVTEKGKDVELRCDPISGHTALYWYRQSLGQGLEFLIYFQGNSAPDKSGLPSDRFSAERTGGSVSTLTIQRTQQEDSAVYLCASSLTVVGVRNEQFFGPGTRLTVL.

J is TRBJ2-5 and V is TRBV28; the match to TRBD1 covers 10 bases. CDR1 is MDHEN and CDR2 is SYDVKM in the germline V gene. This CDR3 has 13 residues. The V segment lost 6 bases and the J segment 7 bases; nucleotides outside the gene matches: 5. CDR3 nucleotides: TGTGCCAGCAGGCCTGGACAGGGGGGGACCCAGTACTTC. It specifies CASRPGQGGTQYF.

DNA for the CDR3: TGTGCCAGCAGGATGGGCGGGACCGACTATGGCTACACCTTC. Translating it yields CASRMGGTDYGYTF. The chain carries TRBV6-5 and TRBJ1-2, with TRBD1 as a possible D gene (5 bases). This CDR3 is built from 14 residues. Trimming left V 6 bases short and J 3 bases short, with 14 bases between. Germline V gives CDR1 MNHEY, CDR2 SVGAGI.

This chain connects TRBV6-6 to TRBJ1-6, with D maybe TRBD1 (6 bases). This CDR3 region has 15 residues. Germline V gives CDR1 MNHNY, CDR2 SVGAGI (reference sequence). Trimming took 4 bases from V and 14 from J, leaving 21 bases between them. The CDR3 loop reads CASSSPQGAWRTLHF. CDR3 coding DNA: TGTGCCAGCAGTTCGCCACAGGGTGCGTGGAGAACCCTCCACTTT.

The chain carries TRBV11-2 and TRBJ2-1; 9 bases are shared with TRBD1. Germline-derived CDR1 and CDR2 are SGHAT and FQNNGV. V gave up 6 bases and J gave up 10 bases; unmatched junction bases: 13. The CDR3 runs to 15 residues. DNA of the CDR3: TGTGCCAGCAGTCCTCAACAGGGGGCGTCGAAGGAGCAGTTCTTC. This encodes CASSPQQGASKEQFF.

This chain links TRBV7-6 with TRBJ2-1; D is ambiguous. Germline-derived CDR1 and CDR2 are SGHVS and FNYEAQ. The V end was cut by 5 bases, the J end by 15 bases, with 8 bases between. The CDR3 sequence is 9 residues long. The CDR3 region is CASSPLSFF. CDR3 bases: TGTGCCAGCAGCCCTCTCTCGTTCTTC. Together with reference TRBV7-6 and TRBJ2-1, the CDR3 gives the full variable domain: GAGVSQSPRYKVTKRGQDVALRCDPISGHVSLYWYRQALGQGPEFLTYFNYEAQQDKSGLPNDRFSAERPEGSISTLTIQRTEQRDSAMYRCASSPLSFFGPGTRLTVL.